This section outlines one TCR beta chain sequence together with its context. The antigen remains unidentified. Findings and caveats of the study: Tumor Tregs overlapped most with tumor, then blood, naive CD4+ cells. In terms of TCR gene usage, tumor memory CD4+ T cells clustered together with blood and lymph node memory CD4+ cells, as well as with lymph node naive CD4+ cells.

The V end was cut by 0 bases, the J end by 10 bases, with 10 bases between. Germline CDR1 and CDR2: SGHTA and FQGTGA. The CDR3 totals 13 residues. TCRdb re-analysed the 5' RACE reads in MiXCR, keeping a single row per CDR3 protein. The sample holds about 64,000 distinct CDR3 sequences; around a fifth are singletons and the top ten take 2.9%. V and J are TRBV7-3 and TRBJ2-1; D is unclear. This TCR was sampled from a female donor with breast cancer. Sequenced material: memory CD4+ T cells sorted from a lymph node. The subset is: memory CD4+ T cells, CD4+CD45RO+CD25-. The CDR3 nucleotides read TGTGCCAGCAGCTTAACCTCGGGTTTCGAGCAGTTCTTC. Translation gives CASSLTSGFEQFF.